These 15 T cell receptor beta chains were sequenced from one sample in a study of T cell repertoires in cytomegalovirus infection. TCRdb re-derived calls from the reads in MiXCR, one entry per CDR3 protein. The repertoire holds 680,000 or so distinct CDR3 sequences, less than 40% seen once, with 2.5% to 3.5% in the top ten. The sample was PBMCs. These receptors all stem from a human donor in good health (CMV status not recorded). Some clones in this sample may be carry-over from other donors' samples.

The V call is TRBV5-5, the J call TRBJ2-5; TRBD2 agrees at 7 bases. The CDR3 covers 17 residues. J lost 4 bases, V lost 0 bases, and 12 bases had no gene match. Germline V lookup: CDR1 SGHKS, CDR2 YYEKEE (reference sequence). The CDR3 reads CASSLGHAGEIRETQYF. The CDR3 DNA follows: TGTGCCAGCAGCTTGGGTCACGCGGGAGAGATTCGAGAGACCCAGTACTTC.

This clonotype was picked up many times. The rearrangement joins TRBV28 to TRBJ2-7, with a possible D match to TRBD1 (6 bases). This CDR3 is built from 15 residues. Trimming removed 6 bases at V and 0 bases at J, with 15 bases between. The V gene's germline CDR1 is MDHEN and CDR2 SYDVKM. Here the CDR3 reads CASSQQGQGSYEQYF. Here the CDR3 DNA reads TGTGCCAGCAGCCAACAGGGCCAGGGCTCCTACGAGCAGTACTTC.

The chain couples TRBV5-6 to TRBJ2-3, with D uncertain. The germline CDR1 and CDR2 sequences are SGHDT and YYEEEE. This CDR3 is built from 13 residues. V was cut by 5 bases and J by 4 bases, with 11 bases left in between. In nucleotides, the CDR3 is TGTGCCAGCAGTCCGCCAACGTCAGATACGCAGTATTTT. Translated: CASSPPTSDTQYF.

As for this clonotype: A much larger clone sits a single nucleotide away, making a read error possible. This chain connects TRBV6-8 to TRBJ1-5, with 7 bases aligning to TRBD1. The germline CDR1 and CDR2 sequences are MNHGY and SAAAGT. The CDR3 covers 16 residues. The CDR3 loop is CASSPHRQGTRRPQPF. In DNA, the CDR3 is TGTGCCAGCAGTCCGCACCGACAGGGAACGAGGCGGCCCCAGCCTTTT.

This clonotype was counted between two and nine times. This sequence joins TRBV29-1 and TRBJ1-4; the match to TRBD1 covers 8 bases. Germline assignment: CDR1 SQVTM and CDR2 ANQGSEA. The junction had 10 bases not matched to a gene; V was cut back by 5 bases and J by 8 bases. The CDR3 has 14 amino acids. Written as DNA, the CDR3 is TGCAGCGTTTTCGCGACAGGGGTGACGGAAAAACTGTTTTTT. This translates into CSVFATGVTEKLFF. Drawing the rest from reference TRBV29-1 and TRBJ1-4, the complete variable domain is SAVISQKPSRDICQRGTSLTIQCQVDSQVTMMFWYRQQPGQSLTLIATANQGSEATYESGFVIDKFPISRPNLTFSTLTVSNMSPEDSSIYLCSVFATGVTEKLFFGSGTQLSVL.

Many counts were recorded for this clonotype. The chain has TRBV7-2 and TRBJ1-3; no firm D call. The CDR3 covers 15 residues. Per the germline V gene, CDR1 is SGHTA and CDR2 is FQGNSA. The ends were cut back, 2 bases at V and 0 bases at J, with 8 bases in the middle. This chain's CDR3 is CASSLIPSSGNTIYF. CDR3 nucleotide sequence: TGTGCCAGCAGCTTAATCCCCAGCTCTGGAAACACCATATATTTT.

This clonotype was counted between two and nine times. The chain carries TRBV15 and TRBJ2-1, with D tentatively TRBD1 (6 bases). V gave up 0 bases and J gave up 5 bases, with 14 bases separating them. Germline V CDR1 and CDR2: LNHNV, YYDKDF (reference sequence). The CDR3 runs 16 residues. As DNA, the CDR3 is TGTGCCACCAGCAGAGATCCGGCAGGGGCGAACAATGAGCAGTTCTTC. Translated, it gives CATSRDPAGANNEQFF.

This clonotype was counted many times. V gene TRBV19 combines with J gene TRBJ1-1; D not resolved. Trimming left V 5 bases short and J 4 bases short, with 8 bases between. Germline V lookup: CDR1 LNHDA, CDR2 SQIVND (reference sequence). This CDR3 region has 12 residues. In DNA, the CDR3 is TGTGCCAGTAGTTGGACGGGCACTGAAGCTTTCTTT. Protein product: CASSWTGTEAFF.

This clonotype turned up a few times. The chain employs TRBV24-1 and TRBJ2-2; TRBD2 might be the D (6 bases). Deletions cut 9 bases from V and 3 bases from J, with 10 bases between. The germline V gene has CDR1 KGHDR and CDR2 SFDVKD. This CDR3 is 13 amino acids long. The CDR3 DNA is TGTGCCACCCAGGGACTCTACACCGGGGAGCTGTTTTTT. It translates to CATQGLYTGELFF.

The CDR3 bases are TGTGCCAGCAGTCCGCCCGGGACAGGGGATCAGCCCCAGCATTTT. Amino acids: CASSPPGTGDQPQHF. The chain uses TRBV6-6 and TRBJ1-5; 10 nucleotides agree with TRBD1. Germline CDR1 and CDR2: MNHNY and SVGAGI (reference sequence). The CDR3 spans 15 residues. The trim removed 5 bases at V and 5 bases at J, leaving 6 bases unmatched.

This clonotype has just a few counts. The chain carries TRBV3-1 and TRBJ2-1; D call uncertain. CDR1 is LGHDT and CDR2 is YNNKEL in the germline V gene (reference sequence). The germline V and J ends were trimmed by 3 bases and 10 bases, with 19 bases remaining between them. The CDR3 length is 15 residues. The CDR3 reads CASSQGLQTGLEQFF. DNA for the CDR3: TGTGCCAGCAGCCAGGGTTTACAGACTGGCCTCGAGCAGTTCTTC.

The chain recombines TRBV6-1 with TRBJ2-2, with D perhaps being TRBD1 or TRBD2 (5 bases each). The CDR3 runs 14 residues. V was shortened by 4 bases and J by 1 base, with 7 bases between the two germline ends. CDR1 is MNHNS and CDR2 is SASEGT in the germline V gene. CDR3 protein: CASSGGWNTGELFF. DNA of the CDR3: TGTGCCAGCAGTGGGGGGTGGAACACCGGGGAGCTGTTTTTT.

The gene calls are TRBV20-1 and TRBJ2-7; 10 bases map to TRBD1. The length of the CDR3 is 14 residues. Germline assignment: CDR1 DFQATT and CDR2 SNEGSKA (reference sequence). J was trimmed by 3 bases and V by 7 bases; bases with no gene match: 9. CDR3 amino acids: CSGTGTGDFYEQYF. In DNA, the CDR3 is TGCAGTGGGACCGGGACAGGGGATTTCTACGAGCAGTACTTC.

This clonotype came up a few times. This sequence joins TRBV30 and TRBJ1-1; D might be TRBD1 (6 bases). There are 14 residues in the CDR3. V dropped 3 bases and J dropped 1 base, with 12 bases sitting between them. The germline gives CDR1 GTSNPN, CDR2 SVGIG (reference sequence). CDR3 protein: CAWRRGTGNTEAFF. The DNA for the CDR3 is TGTGCCTGGAGGAGGGGGACGGGGAACACTGAAGCTTTCTTT.

This clonotype was recorded at least ten times. This sequence joins TRBV7-2 and TRBJ2-7; D gene unclear. Germline V gene sequence: CDR1 SGHTA, CDR2 FQGNSA. The germline V and J ends were trimmed by 1 base and 4 bases, with 11 bases remaining between them. The CDR3 sequence is 14 residues long. The CDR3 coding sequence is TGTGCCAGCAGCTTAGTCCCCCTCGGATACGAGCAGTACTTC. This translates into CASSLVPLGYEQYF.